These 23 T cell receptor beta chains originate from one sample sequenced in a study of shared clonotypes between healthy human individuals. The data were produced by immunoSEQ multiplex PCR, yet TCRdb's version contains in-frame clones alone and is incomplete. Of millions of clones in the sample, around 93% were seen once. Only CD45RO-negative cells positively selected for CCR7 counted as naive CD8 cells, so terminally differentiated effector memory CD45RA+ cells were excluded. The sequencing sample was made of naive CD8+ T cells from PBMCs. These receptors were collected from a man aged 18-30 years in good health. Some clones in this sample may be carry-over from other donors' samples.

The chain couples TRBV7-9 to TRBJ1-4; TRBD1 matches at 8 bases. The CDR3 extends over 14 amino acids. The V segment lost 5 bases and the J segment 7 bases; nucleotides outside the gene matches: 6. CDR1 is SEHNR and CDR2 is FQNEAQ in the germline V gene (reference sequence). CDR3 region: CASSPGQEIEKLFF. The CDR3 DNA is TGTGCCAGCAGCCCGGGACAGGAAATTGAAAAACTGTTTTTT.

The rearrangement uses TRBV28 and TRBJ2-1; 10 bases are shared with TRBD2. CDR1 and CDR2 (germline): MDHEN, SYDVKM. The CDR3 is made up of 16 amino acids. The ends lost 2 bases at V and 5 bases at J; junction bases unmatched: 6. The CDR3 coding sequence is TGTGCCAGCAGTTTAATAGCGGGAGGCCTCCACAATGAGCAGTTCTTC. Its translation: CASSLIAGGLHNEQFF.

This chain connects TRBV19 to TRBJ1-3; tentatively, D is TRBD1 (6 bases). Per germline, CDR1 LNHDA and CDR2 SQIVND (reference sequence). CDR3 length: 17 amino acids. The V end was cut by 6 bases, the J end by 0 bases, with 18 bases between. The CDR3 DNA follows: TGTGCCAGTAGCTTACTAATGACAGGCGCCTCTGGAAACACCATATATTTT. It translates to CASSLLMTGASGNTIYF.

This chain joins TRBV7-9 and TRBJ2-5; 7 nucleotides agree with TRBD2. CDR1 and CDR2 from the germline V gene are SEHNR and FQNEAQ (reference sequence). CDR3 length: 15 residues. After removal of 1 base from V and 4 bases from J, the junction contained 6 bases not matched to a gene. In DNA form, the CDR3 reads TGTGCCAGCAGCTTAGTCGCGGGGGTTTTAGAGACCCAGTACTTC. Amino acids: CASSLVAGVLETQYF.

The V gene is TRBV7-9, the J gene TRBJ2-1, with no clear D. The CDR3 has 15 residues. Germline V gene sequence: CDR1 SEHNR, CDR2 FQNEAQ (reference sequence). Trimming pared 5 bases from V and 6 bases from J, leaving 17 bases between. This chain's CDR3 is CASSTRASSTNEQFF. The CDR3 DNA reads TGTGCCAGCAGCACAAGGGCCTCATCAACCAATGAGCAGTTCTTC.

This chain connects TRBV28 to TRBJ2-1, with D perhaps matching TRBD1 (6 bases). Germline CDR1 is MDHEN and CDR2 is SYDVKM. CDR3 length: 14 residues. V was pared by 4 bases and J by 5 bases, with 12 bases between. The CDR3 sequence: CASSSFRTDNEQFF. CDR3 nucleotide sequence: TGTGCCAGCAGTTCCTTTCGGACAGACAATGAGCAGTTCTTC. Combining the CDR3 with reference TRBV28 and TRBJ2-1 gives the whole variable domain DVKVTQSSRYLVKRTGEKVFLECVQDMDHENMFWYRQDPGLGLRLIYFSYDVKMKEKGDIPEGYSVSREKKERFSLILESASTNQTSMYLCASSSFRTDNEQFFGPGTRLTVL.

The genes are TRBV29-1 and TRBJ2-1, with 9 positions matching TRBD2. The CDR3 extends over 16 amino acids. Unmatched junction bases numbered 12, after V lost 2 bases and J lost 7 bases. CDR1 is SQVTM, CDR2 ANQGSEA, per germline. The CDR3 here is CSVEKSGGRARNEQFF. DNA for the CDR3: TGCAGCGTTGAAAAATCCGGCGGGAGGGCCAGGAATGAGCAGTTCTTC.

The rearrangement uses TRBV28 and TRBJ1-4, with TRBD1 matching 12 bases. V lost 5 bases, J lost 6 bases, and 13 bases stayed unmatched. The CDR3 runs 18 residues. Germline values: CDR1 MDHEN, CDR2 SYDVKM. This chain's CDR3 is CASSLPGTGGAPDEKLFF. CDR3 in DNA: TGTGCCAGCAGTCTCCCCGGGACAGGGGGCGCCCCCGATGAAAAACTGTTTTTT.

V usage is TRBV19 and J usage is TRBJ1-2; TRBD1 matches at 10 bases. The CDR3 runs to 16 residues. The germline V gene has CDR1 LNHDA and CDR2 SQIVND (reference sequence). After removal of 6 bases from V and 5 bases from J, the junction contained 12 bases not matched to a gene. The CDR3 loop is CASSPRTGGSSYGYTF. The CDR3 DNA is TGTGCCAGTAGCCCAAGGACAGGGGGGAGTAGTTATGGCTACACCTTC. The variable domain in full, completed from reference TRBV19 and TRBJ1-2, reads DGGITQSPKYLFRKEGQNVTLSCEQNLNHDAMYWYRQDPGQGLRLIYYSQIVNDFQKGDIAEGYSVSREKKESFPLTVTSAQKNPTAFYLCASSPRTGGSSYGYTFGSGTRLTVV.

The rearrangement links TRBV4-2 to TRBJ1-6; no firm D call. This CDR3 comprises 15 residues. Germline V gives CDR1 LGHNA, CDR2 YNFKEQ. V was trimmed by 0 bases and J by 5 bases, leaving 8 bases between them. The DNA of the CDR3 is TGTGCCAGCAGCCAAGATCGCCTTGATAATTCACCCCTCCACTTT. Translation gives CASSQDRLDNSPLHF.

This sequence joins TRBV10-3 and TRBJ1-2; D is ambiguous. V was trimmed by 6 bases and J by 4 bases, leaving 21 bases between them. Germline V gene sequence: CDR1 ENHRY, CDR2 SYGVKD. This CDR3 spans 16 amino acids. CDR3 amino acids: CAISVGSGGPPYGYTF. The CDR3, as DNA: TGTGCCATCAGCGTGGGGTCAGGCGGACCCCCCTATGGCTACACCTTC.

The V call is TRBV18, the J call TRBJ2-5; D remains unclear. CDR3 length equals 15 residues. CDR1 and CDR2 (germline): KGHSH, LQKENI. The V end lost 5 bases, the J end lost 1 base, and 14 bases lay between the germline ends. Written as DNA, the CDR3 is TGTGCCAGCTCAGCCCTCAATCGACTCCAAGAGACCCAGTACTTC. Its translation: CASSALNRLQETQYF.

CDR3 amino acids: CASSADGQGQETQYF. CDR3 nucleotides: TGTGCCAGCAGCGCAGACGGACAGGGGCAAGAGACCCAGTACTTC. The genes are TRBV5-6 and TRBJ2-5; TRBD1 matches 9 bases. V shed 4 bases and J 2 bases; nucleotides not matched to a gene: 6. CDR3 length equals 15 residues. CDR1 is SGHDT, CDR2 YYEEEE, per germline.

The rearrangement joins TRBV28 to TRBJ2-2, with 11 bases lining up with TRBD2. CDR3 length equals 14 residues. V gave up 8 bases and J gave up 3 bases; unmatched junction bases: 2. Per germline, CDR1 MDHEN and CDR2 SYDVKM. The CDR3 loop reads CASALAGDTGELFF. The CDR3 bases are TGTGCCAGCGCACTAGCGGGAGACACCGGGGAGCTGTTTTTT.

This clone was detected only a few times. In the same sample, other DNA sequences code for this CDR3. The chain carries TRBV30 and TRBJ1-1; D gene ambiguous. CDR1 and CDR2 from the germline V gene are GTSNPN and SVGIG (reference sequence). Trimming stripped 0 bases from V and 3 bases from J, with 8 bases between. The CDR3 sequence is 13 residues long. The CDR3, as DNA: TGTGCCTGGAGTGTAGGCGGAGACACTGAAGCTTTCTTT. As protein: CAWSVGGDTEAFF.

A single count supports this clone. The V gene is TRBV11-2, the J gene TRBJ2-7; no firm D call. This CDR3 region has 14 residues. V dropped 1 base and J dropped 1 base, with 8 bases sitting between them. Germline assignment: CDR1 SGHAT and CDR2 FQNNGV. This chain's CDR3 is CASSLGRDSYEQYF. In nucleotides, the CDR3 is TGTGCCAGCAGCTTAGGTAGGGATTCCTACGAGCAGTACTTC.

This sequence joins TRBV4-1 and TRBJ2-3; TRBD1 agrees at 8 bases. CDR1 and CDR2 (germline): MGHRA, YSYEKL. The CDR3 runs to 15 residues. The trim removed 1 base at V and 3 bases at J, leaving 3 bases unmatched. The CDR3 bases are TGCGCCAGCAGCCAAGTTAACAGGGGGACAGATACGCAGTATTTT. Amino acids: CASSQVNRGTDTQYF.

CDR3 nucleotide sequence: TGTGCCAGCAGCTCGCGGGATCGGGGGTTAAACACTGAAGCTTTCTTT. It translates to CASSSRDRGLNTEAFF. The chain links TRBV5-4 to TRBJ1-1, with D perhaps matching TRBD1 (5 bases). The V gene lost 3 bases and the J gene lost 2 bases, with 17 bases spanning the gap. CDR1 SGHNT and CDR2 YYREEE come from the germline V gene (reference sequence). The CDR3 extends over 16 amino acids.

The chain combines TRBV4-1 with TRBJ2-2, with TRBD2 matching over 7 bases. The length of the CDR3 is 18 residues. Germline trimming cut 2 bases from V and 0 bases from J; bases unmatched to any gene: 9. Germline V gene lookup returns CDR1 MGHRA and CDR2 YSYEKL. CDR3: CASSQRYGGSPNTGELFF. Written as DNA, the CDR3 is TGCGCCAGCAGCCAAAGATATGGCGGGAGCCCGAACACCGGGGAGCTGTTTTTT.

This chain uses TRBV11-3 with TRBJ2-1; D is unresolved. CDR3 length: 12 amino acids. Germline CDR1 SGHNT, CDR2 YENEEA. Trimming took 4 bases from V and 6 from J, leaving 7 bases between them. This CDR3 is CASSSVPNEQFF. The CDR3 nucleotides are TGTGCCAGCAGCTCCGTCCCCAATGAGCAGTTCTTC.

This clone has only one observation. The rearrangement joins TRBV27 to TRBJ2-1, with TRBD2 matching over 13 bases. Trimming cost V 6 bases and J 5 bases; bases outside gene matches: 7. This CDR3 comprises 16 residues. Germline V CDR1 and CDR2: MNHEY, SMNVEV (reference sequence). The CDR3 DNA reads TGTGCCAGCAGGGGACTAGCGGGACCCCTCGACAATGAGCAGTTCTTC. It codes for CASRGLAGPLDNEQFF.

The genes are TRBV7-2 and TRBJ2-7; 11 bases match TRBD2. CDR3 length: 14 residues. CDR1 SGHTA and CDR2 FQGNSA come from the germline V gene. Trimming removed 2 bases from V and 11 bases from J; junction bases left unmatched: 8. In DNA form, the CDR3 reads TGTGCCAGCAGCTTAACTAGCGGGAGCTTGTTGAAGTACTTC. Protein sequence: CASSLTSGSLLKYF.

Turning to this clone: Other DNA sequences within the sample encode an identical CDR3. The rearrangement joins TRBV5-1 to TRBJ2-7; 7 positions agree with TRBD2. CDR1 is SGHRS and CDR2 is YFSETQ in the germline V gene. The CDR3 extends over 15 amino acids. J gave up 0 bases and V 0 bases, and 3 bases lay outside the gene matches. CDR3 amino acids: CASSLAGGSSYEQYF. The CDR3 bases are TGCGCCAGCAGCTTGGCGGGGGGTAGCTCCTACGAGCAGTACTTC.